The text below deals with one T cell receptor beta chain. Seattle's cohort entered during active infection and was followed longitudinally. This sample is part of a study of blood T cell repertoires in COVID-19. About the study: The samples span acute and convalescent COVID-19 from the United States, Italy and Spain. From T cells, B-cell-depleted T cells, or PBMCs came the material, which was cDNA or gDNA.

Trimming shortened V by 11 bases and J by 4 bases, and 14 bases separated the two germline ends. This CDR3 has 12 residues. Per the germline V gene, CDR1 is MDHEN and CDR2 is SYDVKM. Measured with immunoSEQ multiplex PCR; TCRdb has only the in-frame clones, and not every one. The sample consists of more than 45,000 clones, about nine tenths of them appearing once. What was sequenced was peripheral blood. This TCR derives from a woman over 75 with COVID-19, enrolled during active disease. The chain is built from TRBV28 and TRBJ1-2; D may be TRBD1 (6 bases). The CDR3 is CAAGGAGYGYTF. The CDR3 nucleotides are TGTGCCGCTGGGGGGGCGGGCTATGGCTACACCTTC.